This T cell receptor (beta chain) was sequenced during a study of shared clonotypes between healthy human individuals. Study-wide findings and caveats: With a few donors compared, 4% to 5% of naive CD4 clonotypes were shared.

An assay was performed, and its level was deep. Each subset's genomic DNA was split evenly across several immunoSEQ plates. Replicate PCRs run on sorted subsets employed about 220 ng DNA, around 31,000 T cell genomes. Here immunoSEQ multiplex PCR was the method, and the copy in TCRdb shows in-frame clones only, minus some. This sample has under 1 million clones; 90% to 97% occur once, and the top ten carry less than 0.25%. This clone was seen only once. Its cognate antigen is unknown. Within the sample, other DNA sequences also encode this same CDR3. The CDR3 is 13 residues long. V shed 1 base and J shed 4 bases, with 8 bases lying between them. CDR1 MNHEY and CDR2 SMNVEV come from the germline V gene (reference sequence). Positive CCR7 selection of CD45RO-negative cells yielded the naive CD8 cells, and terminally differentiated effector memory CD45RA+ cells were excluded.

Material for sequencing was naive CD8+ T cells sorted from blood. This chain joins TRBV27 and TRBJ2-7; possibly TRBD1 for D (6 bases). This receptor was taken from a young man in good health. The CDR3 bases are TGTGCCAGCAGTTTATTCAGGGGTTACGAGCAGTACTTC. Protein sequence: CASSLFRGYEQYF.